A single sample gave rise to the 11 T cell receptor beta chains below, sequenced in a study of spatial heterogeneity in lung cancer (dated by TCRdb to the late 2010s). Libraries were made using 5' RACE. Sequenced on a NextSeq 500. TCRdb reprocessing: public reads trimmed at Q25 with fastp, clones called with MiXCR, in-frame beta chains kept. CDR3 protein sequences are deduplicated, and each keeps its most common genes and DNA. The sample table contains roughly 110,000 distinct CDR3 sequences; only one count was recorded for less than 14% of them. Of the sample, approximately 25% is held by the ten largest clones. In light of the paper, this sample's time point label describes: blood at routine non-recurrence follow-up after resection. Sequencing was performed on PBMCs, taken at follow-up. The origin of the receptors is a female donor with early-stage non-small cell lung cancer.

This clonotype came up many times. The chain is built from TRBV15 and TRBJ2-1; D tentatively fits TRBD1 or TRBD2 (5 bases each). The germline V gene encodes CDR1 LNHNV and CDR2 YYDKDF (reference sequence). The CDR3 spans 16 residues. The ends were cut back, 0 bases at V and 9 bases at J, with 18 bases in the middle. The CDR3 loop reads CATSREDTGKVGEQFF. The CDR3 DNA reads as TGTGCCACCAGCAGAGAGGACACGGGAAAAGTAGGTGAGCAGTTCTTC.

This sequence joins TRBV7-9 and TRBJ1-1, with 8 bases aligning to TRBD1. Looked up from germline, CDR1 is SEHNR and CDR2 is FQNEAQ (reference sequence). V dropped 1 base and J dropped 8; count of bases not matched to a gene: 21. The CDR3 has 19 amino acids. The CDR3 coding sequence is TGTGCCAGCAGCTTAGGGCTGCGGAGGGAGCAGGGGGCGCCTTCGGAAGCTTTCTTT. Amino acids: CASSLGLRREQGAPSEAFF.

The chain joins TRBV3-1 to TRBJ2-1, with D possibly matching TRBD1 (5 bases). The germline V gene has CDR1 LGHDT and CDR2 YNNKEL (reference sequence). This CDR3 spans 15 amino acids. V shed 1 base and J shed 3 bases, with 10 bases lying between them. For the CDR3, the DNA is TGTGCCAGCAGCCAAGGTAGGGGTTACTACAATGAGCAGTTCTTC. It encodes CASSQGRGYYNEQFF.

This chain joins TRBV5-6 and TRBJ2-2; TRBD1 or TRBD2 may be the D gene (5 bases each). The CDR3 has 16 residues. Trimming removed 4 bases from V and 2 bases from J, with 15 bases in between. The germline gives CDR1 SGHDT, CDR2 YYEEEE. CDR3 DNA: TGTGCCAGCAGCCCCCTGGTAGGGGACAACACCGGGGAGCTGTTTTTT. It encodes CASSPLVGDNTGELFF. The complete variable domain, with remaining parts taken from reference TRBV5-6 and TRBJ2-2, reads DAGVTQSPTHLIKTRGQQVTLRCSPKSGHDTVSWYQQALGQGPQFIFQYYEEEERQRGNFPDRFSGHQFPNYSSELNVNALLLGDSALYLCASSPLVGDNTGELFFGEGSRLTVL.

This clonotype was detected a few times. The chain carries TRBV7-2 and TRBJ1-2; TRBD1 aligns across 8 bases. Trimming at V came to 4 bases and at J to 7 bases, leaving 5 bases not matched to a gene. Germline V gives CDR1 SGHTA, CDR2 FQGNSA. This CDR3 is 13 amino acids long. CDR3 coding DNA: TGTGCCAGCAGCTCACAGGGGGTCGGTGGCTACACCTTC. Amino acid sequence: CASSSQGVGGYTF.

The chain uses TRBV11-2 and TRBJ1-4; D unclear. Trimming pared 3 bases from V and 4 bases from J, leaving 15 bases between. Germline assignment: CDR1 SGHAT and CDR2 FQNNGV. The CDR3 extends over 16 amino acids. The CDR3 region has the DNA TGTGCCAGCAGCTTTGGTACGGGGAGCTATAATGAAAAACTGTTTTTT. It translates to CASSFGTGSYNEKLFF.

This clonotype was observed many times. The DNA of the CDR3 is TGTGCCAGCAGTTCCCTGGGACGGAGGAACACTGAAGCTTTCTTT. Protein: CASSSLGRRNTEAFF. The V gene is TRBV28, the J gene TRBJ1-1; D possibly corresponds to TRBD1 (5 bases). Germline CDR1 and CDR2: MDHEN and SYDVKM. Trimming left V 4 bases short and J 1 base short, with 13 bases between. The CDR3 sequence is 15 residues long.

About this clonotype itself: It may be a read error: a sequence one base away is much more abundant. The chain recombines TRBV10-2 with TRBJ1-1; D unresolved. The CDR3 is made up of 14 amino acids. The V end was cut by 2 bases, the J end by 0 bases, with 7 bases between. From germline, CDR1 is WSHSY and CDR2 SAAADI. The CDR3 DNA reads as TGCGCCAGCAGTGAGCGCCGGCTGAACACTGAAGCTTTCTTT. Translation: CASSERRLNTEAFF.

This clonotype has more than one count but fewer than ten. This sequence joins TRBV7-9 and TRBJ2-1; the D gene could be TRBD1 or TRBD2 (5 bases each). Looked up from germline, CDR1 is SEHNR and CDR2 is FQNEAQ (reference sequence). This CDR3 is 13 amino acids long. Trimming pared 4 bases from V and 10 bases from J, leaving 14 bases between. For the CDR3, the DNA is TGTGCCAGCAGCTCCCGTCAGTGGGGGGAGCAGTTCTTC. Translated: CASSSRQWGEQFF.

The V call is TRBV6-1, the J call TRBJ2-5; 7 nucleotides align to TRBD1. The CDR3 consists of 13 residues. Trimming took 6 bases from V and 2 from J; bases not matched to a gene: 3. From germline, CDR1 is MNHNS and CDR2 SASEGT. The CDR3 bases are TGTGCCAGCAGACAACAGGGGCAAGAGACCCAGTACTTC. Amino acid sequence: CASRQQGQETQYF.

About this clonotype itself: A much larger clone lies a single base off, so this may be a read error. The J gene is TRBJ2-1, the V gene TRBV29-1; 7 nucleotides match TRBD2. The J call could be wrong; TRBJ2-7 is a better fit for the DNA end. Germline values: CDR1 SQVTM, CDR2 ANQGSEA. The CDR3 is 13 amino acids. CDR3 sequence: CSVERRDYNEQYF. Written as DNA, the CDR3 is TGCAGCGTTGAAAGAAGGGACTACAATGAGCAGTACTTC.